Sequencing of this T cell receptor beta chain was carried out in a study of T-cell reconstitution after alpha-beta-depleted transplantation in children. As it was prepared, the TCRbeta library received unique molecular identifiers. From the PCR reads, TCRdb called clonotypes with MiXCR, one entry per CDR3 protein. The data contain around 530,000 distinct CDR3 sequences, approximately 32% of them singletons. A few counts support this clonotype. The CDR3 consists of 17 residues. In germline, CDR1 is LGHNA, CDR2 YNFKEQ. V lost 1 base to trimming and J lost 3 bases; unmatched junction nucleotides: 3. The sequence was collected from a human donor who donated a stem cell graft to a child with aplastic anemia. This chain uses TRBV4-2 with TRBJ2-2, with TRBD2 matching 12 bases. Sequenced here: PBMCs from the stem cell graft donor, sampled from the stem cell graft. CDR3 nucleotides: TGTGCCAGCAGCCAAGGCCTAGCGGGAGGGTACACCGGGGAGCTGTTTTTT. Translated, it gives CASSQGLAGGYTGELFF.